This T cell receptor beta chain was retrieved from a study of blood T cells in healthy people across ages. Then a second PCR, running about 6 to 12 cycles, was carried out with a sample-barcoded 5' primer and a J-beta primer mix. TCRdb independently ran MiXCR on the 5' RACE reads; one entry per CDR3 protein. The sample yields around 970,000 distinct CDR3 sequences, about 53% seen once. Every donor provided 9.5 to 10 milliliters of peripheral blood. The CDR3 consists of 12 residues. V was clipped by 2 bases and J by 4 bases, with 8 bases between them. CDR1 is GTSNPN, CDR2 SVGIG, per germline (reference sequence).

Sequencing was performed on blood. The chain carries TRBV30 and TRBJ2-5, with D uncertain. This clonotype was obtained from a woman aged 60-75 years in good health. The CDR3 sequence: CAWSSGGETQYF. CDR3 in DNA: TGTGCCTGGAGTTCAGGTGGAGAGACCCAGTACTTC.